The source of this T cell receptor (beta chain) is a study of blood T cell repertoires in COVID-19. At the level of the study: There were acute and convalescent COVID-19 samples, and they came from the United States, Italy and Spain. PBMCs, B-cell-depleted T cells, or T cells were the source of the cDNA or gDNA that made up the material.

One Seattle source followed patients from active infection through their disease course. Original processing notes: Cell counts per sample came from amplifying reference gene primers. The protocol was immunoSEQ multiplex PCR, while the TCRdb copy is restricted to in-frame clones and leaves out a portion. The D gene and trimming were derived from the DNA, and the V and J assignments and clone size from that table. The table lists roughly 230,000 clones, roughly 85% of them singletons. Germline values: CDR1 SNHLY, CDR2 FYNNEI. This CDR3 has 16 residues. Trimming shortened V by 6 bases and J by 0 bases, and 14 bases separated the two germline ends.

The TCR originated in a man in his forties or fifties with COVID-19, enrolled during active disease. This chain connects TRBV2 to TRBJ1-4, with D unresolved. Sequencing was carried out using peripheral blood. CDR3 nucleotides: TGTGCCAGCAGCACCTGGGCAGCCTCAACTAATGAAAAACTGTTTTTT. It codes for CASSTWAASTNEKLFF.